One T cell receptor (beta chain) is described in this entry. TCRdb redid the calling of the RT-PCR reads with MiXCR, one entry per CDR3 protein. Among more than 500,000 distinct CDR3 sequences listed, roughly 12% were seen once. These data come from a study of response to subunit inactivated influenza vaccine. This CDR3 spans 14 amino acids. V trimming: 10 bases; J trimming: 1 base; junction bases outside the gene matches: 6. Germline-derived CDR1 and CDR2 are MNHEY and SVGEGT. This sample also belongs to another study, concerning T cells expressing NK-cell markers. Per that study: In generating TCR beta cDNA, 5'RACE template switching with UMIs was used.

Sample: PBMCs from blood, taken on the day of vaccination. The TCR sequence derives from a man over 45 who received an inactivated influenza vaccine. The rearrangement links TRBV6-2 or TRBV6-3 to TRBJ2-5; TRBD1 matches at 10 bases. The CDR3 protein is CATRTGGGQETQYF. The CDR3 region has the DNA TGTGCCACCAGGACAGGGGGTGGCCAAGAGACCCAGTACTTC.